This T cell receptor (beta chain) was captured by sequencing in a study of early T cells in non-severe SARS-CoV-2 infection. The CDR3 is 17 residues long. V dropped 4 bases and J dropped 1; count of bases not matched to a gene: 10. Germline V gene sequence: CDR1 DFQATT, CDR2 SNEGSKA (reference sequence). In regard to this clonotype: A clone one base away is much larger, so this may be a read error.

TCRdb redid the calling of the 5' RACE reads with MiXCR, one entry per CDR3 protein. The sample shows fewer than 80,000 distinct CDR3 sequences, 9.5% to 15% of them seen only once. The receptor comes from an adult who was a healthcare worker with PCR-confirmed SARS-CoV-2 infection or an uninfected control (not recorded which). The material sequenced was whole blood. This rearrangement joins TRBV20-1 to TRBJ2-2, with 9 positions matching TRBD1. The CDR3 loop reads CSAMNRDRAQNTGELFF. The CDR3 DNA is TGCAGTGCTATGAACCGGGACAGGGCACAGAACACCGGGGAGCTGTTTTTT.